The table lists the clone carrying this TCR beta chain with many counts. Antigen specificity is unknown. The data derive from a study of T cells after yellow fever vaccination. Study-wide results and caveats: Repertoires sorted by FACS could include abundant clonotypes that are contaminants from the bulk population. A weaker but faster secondary response was observed, peaking on day 5 versus 15.

TCRdb redid the calling of the 5' RACE reads with MiXCR, one entry per CDR3 protein. The sample lists 90,000 to 130,000 distinct CDR3 sequences, 8.4% occurring once. The V gene's germline CDR1 is SGHAT and CDR2 FQNNGV. The V gene lost 5 bases and the J gene lost 6 bases, with 10 bases spanning the gap. This CDR3 spans 13 amino acids. The chain combines TRBV11-2 with TRBJ2-2; no reliable D call. This sequence originates from a man in his thirties or forties who received the YFV17D yellow fever vaccine. The sample in question was CD8+ T cells sorted from PBMCs, obtained 45 days after the yellow fever booster vaccination. The CDR3 DNA reads TGTGCCAGCAGCCCTCTCCAGGCCGGGGAGCTGTTTTTT. This encodes CASSPLQAGELFF.